The T cell receptor beta chain described here comes from a study of blood T cells in healthy people across ages. Whole-study context: About one barcoded beta molecule per two T cells was the capture yield of template switching.

Per germline, CDR1 SQVTM and CDR2 ANQGSEA. The CDR3 runs to 13 residues. Primed by a sample-barcoded 5' primer and a J-beta primer mix, a second PCR proceeded for about 6 to 11 cycles. TCRdb reprocessed the 5' RACE reads via MiXCR and lists one record per CDR3 protein. Of hundreds of thousands of distinct CDR3 sequences in the sample, 56% were seen once. Total RNA amounts of at least 5.5 micrograms were extracted per sample. This sequence originates from a man aged 35 to 55 in good health. The sample consisted of blood. The rearrangement uses TRBV29-1 and TRBJ2-5; a possible D gene is TRBD2 (5 bases). The end of the DNA is better explained by TRBJ2-1, so the J call may be wrong. CDR3 amino acids: CSVEWELRRTQFF. CDR3 DNA sequence: TGCAGCGTTGAATGGGAGTTGAGGCGGACCCAGTTCTTC.